This T cell receptor beta chain was captured in a study of blood T cell repertoires in COVID-19. The junction had 6 bases not matched to a gene; V was cut back by 4 bases and J by 3 bases. Germline lookup yields CDR1 MNHEY and CDR2 SMNVEV (reference sequence). The CDR3 runs to 15 residues. This clone has only a few counts. Generated by immunoSEQ multiplex PCR, the TCRdb table keeps only in-frame clones and is missing some. The sample holds about 180,000 clones; about 81% are singletons and the top ten take approximately 10%. Source material: peripheral blood. The chain uses TRBV27 and TRBJ2-1; 7 bases are shared with TRBD2. The source of this sequence is a woman aged 80 or older with COVID-19, enrolled during active disease. Here the CDR3 reads CASSWGWEGYNEQFF. CDR3 nucleotides: TGTGCCAGCAGTTGGGGGTGGGAGGGCTACAATGAGCAGTTCTTC.